The sequence of this T cell receptor beta chain was determined in a study of blood T cell repertoires in COVID-19. Study context: Sample material is recorded as cDNA or gDNA derived from T cells, B-cell-depleted T cells, or PBMCs.

In the study's own analysis: Amplification from reference gene primers served as the basis for estimated nucleated cell counts. The table came from immunoSEQ multiplex PCR; TCRdb's copy has only in-frame clones and leaves some out. V, J and clone size are taken as reported in that table, and D and trimming were inferred from the DNA itself. The top ten hold 17% of the sample, which has more than 100,000 clones, 89% seen once. The CDR3 sequence is 15 residues long. Germline-derived CDR1 and CDR2 are MDHEN and SYDVKM. The V gene end was trimmed by 3 bases and the J gene end by 9 bases; junction bases not matched to a gene: 7.

This receptor was taken from a woman of 80 years or more in a cohort sampled during active COVID-19. The sequencing input was peripheral blood. The V and J genes are TRBV28 and TRBJ2-1, with TRBD1 identical over 11 bases. CDR3 nucleotide sequence: TGTGCCAGCAGTTTTCAGGACAGGGGGCGAGGTGAGCAGTTCTTC. This gives the protein CASSFQDRGRGEQFF. The full variable domain, completed using reference TRBV28 and TRBJ2-1, is DVKVTQSSRYLVKRTGEKVFLECVQDMDHENMFWYRQDPGLGLRLIYFSYDVKMKEKGDIPEGYSVSREKKERFSLILESASTNQTSMYLCASSFQDRGRGEQFFGPGTRLTVL.